The 6 T cell receptor beta chains in this list originate from one sample, sequenced in a study of T cell responses to AZD1222 COVID-19 vaccine. Assay used: immunoSEQ multiplex PCR; TCRdb lists only in-frame clones, some missing. Altogether roughly 150,000 clones are present, around 93% being singletons, with the ten largest covering about 2.3%. Sequenced material: peripheral blood, taken on day 0 of AZD1222 vaccination. These TCRs come from an adult in good health.

In this sample, this clone turned up a few times. CDR3 in DNA: TGTGCCAGCAGCTCCGCCTACGAGCAGTACTTC. Encoded protein: CASSSAYEQYF. V usage is TRBV5-4 and J usage is TRBJ2-7; D gene uncertain. V lost 3 bases, J lost 2 bases, and 3 bases lay in between. Germline V gene sequence: CDR1 SGHNT, CDR2 YYREEE (reference sequence). This CDR3 contains 11 residues. The variable domain in full, with the rest retrieved from reference TRBV5-4 and TRBJ2-7, is ETGVTQSPTHLIKTRGQQVTLRCSSQSGHNTVSWYQQALGQGPQFIFQYYREEENGRGNFPPRFSGLQFPNYSSELNVNALELDDSALYLCASSSAYEQYFGPGTRLTVT.

This clone was detected only once. CDR3 DNA sequence: TGTGCCAGCAGCCCCCTTCCGAACACTGAAGCTTTCTTT. Its protein is CASSPLPNTEAFF. The chain combines TRBV7-3 with TRBJ1-1; D is unresolved. The V gene's germline CDR1 is SGHTA and CDR2 FQGTGA. Trimming removed 5 bases from V and 1 base from J, with 8 bases in between. The CDR3 spans 13 residues.

The chain recombines TRBV11-2 with TRBJ2-2; possible D gene TRBD2, 5 bases. V gave up 3 bases and J gave up 4 bases, with 9 bases separating them. The CDR3 spans 14 residues. Germline CDR1 SGHAT, CDR2 FQNNGV. The CDR3 coding sequence is TGTGCCAGCAGCTTCGTCGAGGGCACCGGGGAGCTGTTTTTT. It translates to CASSFVEGTGELFF.

This chain connects TRBV30 to TRBJ1-5; D possibly corresponds to TRBD1 (5 bases). Germline CDR1 GTSNPN, CDR2 SVGIG (reference sequence). CDR3 length: 15 amino acids. V lost 2 bases, J lost 4 bases, and 15 bases lay in between. The CDR3 nucleotides are TGTGCCTGGAGTCGGGTCACAGGTGCGAATCAGCCCCAGCATTTT. As protein: CAWSRVTGANQPQHF.

The chain recombines TRBV5-1 with TRBJ2-1, with 10 bases lining up with TRBD2. The CDR3 sequence is 15 residues long. After removal of 0 bases from V and 7 bases from J, the junction contained 4 bases not matched to a gene. Per the germline V gene, CDR1 is SGHRS and CDR2 is YFSETQ. The CDR3 region has the DNA TGCGCCAGCAGCTTGGTAGGACTAGCGGTTAATGAGCAGTTCTTC. Protein product: CASSLVGLAVNEQFF.

This chain joins TRBV7-6 and TRBJ2-5; D not resolved. Germline values: CDR1 SGHVS, CDR2 FNYEAQ. The CDR3 is 12 amino acids. Trimming stripped 1 base from V and 2 bases from J, with 2 bases between. CDR3 in DNA: TGTGCCAGCAGCTTAGGGCAAGAGACCCAGTACTTC. Translated, it gives CASSLGQETQYF.